Following are 21 T cell receptor beta chains from one sample sequenced in a study of technical replicates of blood from four donors. The method was immunoSEQ multiplex PCR; TCRdb's version includes in-frame clones alone and lacks a portion of them. The sample contains about 82,000 clones, more than 85% of which appear only once. The source material was T cells isolated from PBMCs. Receptors were obtained from a human donor in good health.

This chain connects TRBV12-1 to TRBJ2-7; the table gives TRBD1 as D, unverified against the DNA. TRBV12-1 is annotated as a pseudogene. This CDR3 comprises 14 residues. CDR3 residues: CASRSIQKSYEQYF. The CDR3 DNA is TGTGCCAGCAGGAGTATACAGAAATCCTACGAGCAGTACTTC.

The chain joins TRBV6-6 to TRBJ1-2, with 9 nucleotides matching TRBD1. The CDR3 is made up of 16 amino acids. Losses at the gene ends were 0 bases for V and 5 bases for J; bases not matched to a gene: 7. CDR1 and CDR2 from the germline V gene are MNHNY and SVGAGI (reference sequence). CDR3 protein: CASSYSTGTGPYGYTF. For the CDR3, the DNA is TGTGCCAGCAGTTACTCCACCGGGACAGGGCCGTATGGCTACACCTTC.

The chain has TRBV7-6 and TRBJ2-7; 12 positions match TRBD1. Unmatched junction bases numbered 15, after V lost 5 bases and J lost 7 bases. The CDR3 contains 17 residues. Germline values: CDR1 SGHVS, CDR2 FNYEAQ. The CDR3, as DNA: TGTGCCAGCAGCCTCAGTGGGACAGGGGGCTGGGGGTGGGAGCAGTACTTC. It encodes CASSLSGTGGWGWEQYF.

This chain links TRBV20-1 with TRBJ1-3; D is unresolved. CDR1 and CDR2 (germline): DFQATT, SNEGSKA (reference sequence). This CDR3 comprises 11 residues. V lost 3 bases to trimming and J lost 4 bases, with 4 bases between them. CDR3 region: CSASSGNTIYF. The CDR3 DNA reads TGCAGTGCTAGTAGCGGAAACACCATATATTTT.

The rearrangement joins TRBV12-5 to TRBJ1-3; TRBD1 matches at 8 bases. Germline CDR1 reads LGHNT; CDR2 reads FRNRAP. Trimming cost V 6 bases and J 0 bases; bases outside gene matches: 7. This CDR3 is 16 amino acids long. Here the CDR3 DNA reads TGTGCTAGTGGAGAGACAGGGGCATACTCTGGAAACACCATATATTTT. Protein product: CASGETGAYSGNTIYF.

The rearrangement joins TRBV6-1 to TRBJ2-1; possible D gene TRBD2, 8 bases. Germline CDR1 reads MNHNS; CDR2 reads SASEGT. V lost 4 bases and J 1 base, leaving 11 bases between the germline ends. The CDR3 runs to 15 residues. This CDR3 is CASSVAGQSYNEQFF. CDR3 bases: TGTGCCAGCAGTGTAGCGGGACAGTCCTACAATGAGCAGTTCTTC.

The rearrangement joins TRBV7-3 to TRBJ2-1; 7 nucleotides agree with TRBD2. Germline V CDR1 and CDR2: SGHTA, FQGTGA. Unmatched junction bases numbered 6, after V lost 2 bases and J lost 8 bases. CDR3 length: 14 amino acids. CDR3 sequence reads: CASSLAGDRYEQFF. DNA of the CDR3: TGTGCCAGCAGCTTAGCGGGAGATCGGTATGAGCAGTTCTTC.

This chain joins TRBV5-4 and TRBJ2-4; possible D gene TRBD2, 5 bases. CDR1 SGHNT and CDR2 YYREEE come from the germline V gene (reference sequence). The V gene lost 3 bases and the J gene lost 6 bases, with 13 bases spanning the gap. CDR3 length: 14 amino acids. In DNA, the CDR3 is TGTGCCAGCAGCTATAACCGACTATCAAACATTCAGTACTTC. Translation gives CASSYNRLSNIQYF.

The chain couples TRBV6-5 to TRBJ2-7; 7 bases map to TRBD1. The CDR3 is made up of 14 amino acids. Losses at the gene ends were 0 bases for V and 3 bases for J; bases not matched to a gene: 2. Germline-derived CDR1 and CDR2 are MNHEY and SVGAGI. Written as DNA, the CDR3 is TGTGCCAGCAGTTACTCAGACAGGGACTACGAGCAGTACTTC. Residues: CASSYSDRDYEQYF.

This clone was detected only once. V usage is TRBV4-3 and J usage is TRBJ2-2, with D uncertain. V lost 0 bases and J lost 0, with 8 bases in between. Germline CDR1 is LGHNA and CDR2 is YSLEER. This CDR3 spans 16 amino acids. CDR3 in amino acids: CASSQELNSNTGELFF. The CDR3 DNA is TGCGCCAGCAGCCAAGAGCTCAACTCGAACACCGGGGAGCTGTTTTTT.

The rearrangement uses TRBV30 and TRBJ2-7; tentative D call: TRBD2 (5 bases). The germline gives CDR1 GTSNPN, CDR2 SVGIG (reference sequence). The ends were cut back, 0 bases at V and 7 bases at J, with 13 bases in the middle. The CDR3 spans 13 residues. CDR3: CAWSVVRTGEQYF. The CDR3 DNA follows: TGTGCCTGGAGTGTAGTGCGGACGGGAGAGCAGTACTTC.

V usage is TRBV28 and J usage is TRBJ2-7; 8 bases are a match to TRBD2. This CDR3 has 16 residues. Germline V CDR1 and CDR2: MDHEN, SYDVKM. After removal of 5 bases from V and 1 base from J, the junction contained 10 bases not matched to a gene. CDR3 amino acids: CASSRSKREMSYEQYF. The CDR3, as DNA: TGTGCCAGCAGTCGGTCCAAGCGGGAGATGTCCTACGAGCAGTACTTC.

J is TRBJ1-1 and V is TRBV28; tentatively, D is TRBD1 (5 bases). This CDR3 contains 14 residues. V shed 2 bases and J shed 3 bases, with 10 bases lying between them. Germline CDR1 and CDR2: MDHEN and SYDVKM. CDR3 loop: CASSLGRDHTEAFF. In nucleotides, the CDR3 is TGTGCCAGCAGTTTAGGCAGGGATCACACTGAAGCTTTCTTT.

The chain links TRBV4-1 to TRBJ1-2; TRBD1 agrees at 7 bases. CDR3 size: 18 residues. The V gene end was trimmed by 1 base and the J gene end by 3 bases; junction bases not matched to a gene: 14. The V gene's germline CDR1 is MGHRA and CDR2 YSYEKL. The chain's CDR3 is CASSQVLRQGSLHYGYTF. The CDR3 coding sequence is TGCGCCAGCAGCCAAGTCCTCCGACAGGGCTCTCTGCACTATGGCTACACCTTC.

V gene TRBV7-9 combines with J gene TRBJ2-2; 9 nucleotides agree with TRBD1. The germline gives CDR1 SEHNR, CDR2 FQNEAQ (reference sequence). V shed 5 bases and J 7 bases; nucleotides not matched to a gene: 11. The CDR3 is made up of 16 amino acids. CDR3 protein: CASSLTDRGVGGELFF. CDR3 bases: TGTGCCAGCAGCCTAACGGACAGGGGAGTAGGCGGGGAGCTGTTTTTT.

The rearrangement uses TRBV5-4 and TRBJ1-5; D ambiguous. CDR3 length: 13 amino acids. Germline lookup yields CDR1 SGHNT and CDR2 YYREEE (reference sequence). V was shortened by 0 bases and J by 4 bases, with 5 bases between the two germline ends. CDR3 coding DNA: TGTGCCAGCAGCTTGGACGGTAATCAGCCCCAGCATTTT. Protein product: CASSLDGNQPQHF.

The chain uses TRBV5-1 and TRBJ2-3; 16 bases match TRBD2. Germline CDR1 and CDR2: SGHRS and YFSETQ. V lost 4 bases, J lost 5 bases, and 10 bases stayed unmatched. The CDR3 spans 18 residues. The CDR3 region has the DNA TGCGCCAGCAGCCCCGGGACTAGCGGGAGGGGCGGTCGAGATACGCAGTATTTT. Its translation: CASSPGTSGRGGRDTQYF.

V gene TRBV11-3 combines with J gene TRBJ2-1, with 10 bases fitting TRBD2. The V gene end was trimmed by 5 bases and the J gene end by 1 base; junction bases not matched to a gene: 2. The CDR3 sequence is 15 residues long. The V gene's germline CDR1 is SGHNT and CDR2 YENEEA. In DNA, the CDR3 is TGTGCCAGCAGCGAGGGACTAGCGTCCTACAATGAGCAGTTCTTC. This translates into CASSEGLASYNEQFF.

The chain is built from TRBV7-8 and TRBJ2-1; 9 bases align to TRBD2. The J segment lost 4 bases and the V segment lost 5 bases, leaving 9 bases of the junction unmatched. Per the germline V gene, CDR1 is SGHVS and CDR2 is FQNEAQ. The CDR3 contains 16 residues. The CDR3 DNA is TGTGCCAGCAGCCCTGGGGCTAGCGGGAAGTACAATGAGCAGTTCTTC. It is translated as CASSPGASGKYNEQFF.

J is TRBJ1-1 and V is TRBV4-1; D gene unclear. Trimming cost V 1 base and J 6 bases, with 12 bases left between them. CDR1 is MGHRA and CDR2 is YSYEKL in the germline V gene. This CDR3 is built from 14 residues. This CDR3 is CASSQVSTGSEAFF. CDR3 nucleotides: TGCGCCAGCAGCCAAGTCAGTACGGGGTCTGAAGCTTTCTTT.

The J gene is TRBJ1-4, the V gene TRBV19, with a weak D call TRBD1 (6 bases). With 5 bases removed from V and 4 bases from J, the gap between germline ends came to 11 bases. The CDR3 sequence is 14 residues long. Germline values: CDR1 LNHDA, CDR2 SQIVND (reference sequence). CDR3 loop: CASSEQGNNEKLFF. The CDR3 DNA reads TGTGCCAGTAGTGAACAGGGCAATAATGAAAAACTGTTTTTT.